These 14 T cell receptor beta chains originate from one sample sequenced in a study of CD8+CD57+ T cells in acquired aplastic anemia. It was genomic DNA that served as the template for profiling TCR beta VDJ and CDR3. TCRdb independently ran MiXCR on the reads; one entry per CDR3 protein. This sample has tens of thousands of distinct CDR3 sequences, with 45% to 55% found just once. Sequenced sample: sorted CD4+, CD8+, or CD8+CD57+ T cells (not recorded which) from PBMCs. These receptor sequences come from a human donor in good health, serving as a control.

The chain joins TRBV15 to TRBJ2-7; 8 positions match TRBD1. The germline V gene has CDR1 LNHNV and CDR2 YYDKDF (reference sequence). V shed 5 bases and J 1 base; nucleotides not matched to a gene: 10. The CDR3 consists of 16 residues. CDR3 in DNA: TGTGCCACCAGCGAAACCAGGACAGGGATGTCCTACGAGCAGTACTTC. This codes for CATSETRTGMSYEQYF.

The gene calls are TRBV24-1 and TRBJ1-2; D perhaps matches TRBD1 (5 bases). CDR3 size: 12 residues. Germline V gene lookup returns CDR1 KGHDR and CDR2 SFDVKD. V dropped 4 bases and J dropped 8 bases, with 10 bases sitting between them. As DNA, the CDR3 is TGTGCCACCAGTGACGGGGACGGCGGCTACACCTTC. Protein: CATSDGDGGYTF.

CDR3 protein: CSAREGLDGYTF. CDR3 coding DNA: TGCAGTGCTAGAGAAGGACTCGATGGCTACACCTTC. The rearrangement joins TRBV20-1 to TRBJ1-2; D is uncertain. Germline lookup yields CDR1 DFQATT and CDR2 SNEGSKA (reference sequence). Trimming took 0 bases from V and 6 from J, leaving 8 bases between them. The CDR3 covers 12 residues.

The V gene is TRBV7-3, the J gene TRBJ2-1; the match to TRBD1 covers 7 bases. This CDR3 is built from 16 residues. Trimming cost V 3 bases and J 6 bases; bases outside gene matches: 11. Germline V CDR1 and CDR2: SGHTA, FQGTGA. The CDR3 sequence is CASSFIRQGRFNEQFF. As DNA, the CDR3 is TGTGCCAGCAGCTTCATACGACAGGGACGCTTCAATGAGCAGTTCTTC.

The V call is TRBV29-1, the J call TRBJ2-5; 7 positions match TRBD1. The CDR3 length is 14 residues. With 4 bases clipped from V and 1 base from J, the junction kept 6 bases outside the gene matches. In germline, CDR1 is SQVTM, CDR2 ANQGSEA. CDR3 in DNA: TGCAGCGTTGTTTTACAGGGGAGCCAAGAGACCCAGTACTTC. Translating gives CSVVLQGSQETQYF.

This clonotype was seen more than once but under ten times. This chain joins TRBV27 and TRBJ1-1; D is ambiguous. Germline loops: CDR1 MNHEY, CDR2 SMNVEV (reference sequence). Trimming removed 6 bases at V and 2 bases at J, with 13 bases between. The CDR3 extends over 14 amino acids. The DNA for the CDR3 is TGTGCCAGCAGCCCAAGCCGCTTAAACACTGAAGCTTTCTTT. It yields the protein CASSPSRLNTEAFF.

On this clonotype: One junction end does not reproduce the germline sequence, and a read error may be involved. V gene TRBV25-1 combines with J gene TRBJ2-3; a weak D match, TRBD2 (5 bases). This CDR3 is built from 14 residues. Germline V lookup: CDR1 MGHDK, CDR2 SYGVNS. The CDR3 DNA reads TGTGCCACCAGTGAGCGGACCCCCACAGATACGCAGTATTTT. Translation: CATSERTPTDTQYF.

The chain combines TRBV7-9 with TRBJ1-2, with 7 bases lining up with TRBD1. Losses at the gene ends were 4 bases for V and 6 bases for J; bases not matched to a gene: 8. CDR1 is SEHNR, CDR2 FQNEAQ, per germline (reference sequence). This CDR3 has 14 amino acids. The CDR3 is CASSSRRTGDGYTF. The DNA for the CDR3 is TGTGCCAGCAGCTCAAGACGAACAGGGGATGGCTACACCTTC.

Remarks on this clonotype: It may be a read error: a sequence one base away is much more abundant. This rearrangement joins TRBV10-3 to TRBJ2-5; the D gene could be TRBD1 or TRBD2 (5 bases each). V was clipped by 5 bases and J by 11 bases, with 21 bases between them. The CDR3 consists of 14 residues. The germline V gene has CDR1 ENHRY and CDR2 SYGVKD. CDR3 protein: CAISYSRDPEAQYF. The CDR3 DNA follows: TGTGCCATCAGTTACTCCCGGGACCCAGAAGCTCAGTACTTC.

Ten or more counts support this clonotype. In DNA, the CDR3 is TGCGCCAGCAGCCAAGATCATGGGATGCTGAACACTGAAGCTTTCTTT. Protein sequence: CASSQDHGMLNTEAFF. This rearrangement joins TRBV4-1 to TRBJ1-1; no clear D gene. This CDR3 region has 16 residues. The germline V and J ends were trimmed by 0 bases and 0 bases, with 11 bases remaining between them. Germline CDR1 reads MGHRA; CDR2 reads YSYEKL.

The sample holds many counts of this clonotype. The genes are TRBV7-6 and TRBJ2-7; the match to TRBD2 covers 10 bases. This CDR3 has 15 residues. Germline CDR1 is SGHVS and CDR2 is FNYEAQ. V lost 1 base and J lost 3; bases outside the gene matches: 3. CDR3 nucleotides: TGTGCCAGCAGCTTAGATGCTAGCGGGAGCTACGAGCAGTACTTC. It codes for CASSLDASGSYEQYF.

This clonotype has at least ten counts. The V and J genes are TRBV29-1 and TRBJ1-1, with TRBD1 matching 8 bases. The V segment lost 6 bases and the J segment 8 bases; nucleotides outside the gene matches: 11. The CDR3 has 13 residues. Germline V CDR1 and CDR2: SQVTM, ANQGSEA. The CDR3 DNA follows: TGCAGCGTAGTGGGACAGGCAGCCTACGAAGCTTTCTTT. Translating gives CSVVGQAAYEAFF. Together with reference TRBV29-1 and TRBJ1-1, the CDR3 gives the full variable domain: SAVISQKPSRDICQRGTSLTIQCQVDSQVTMMFWYRQQPGQSLTLIATANQGSEATYESGFVIDKFPISRPNLTFSTLTVSNMSPEDSSIYLCSVVGQAAYEAFFGQGTRLTVV.

This clonotype has a count of ten or more. This rearrangement joins TRBV12-3 or TRBV12-4 to TRBJ2-3, with D unclear. The CDR3 runs to 13 residues. V was pared by 3 bases and J by 4 bases, with 8 bases between. CDR3 in amino acids: CASSLWAPDTQYF. Here the CDR3 DNA reads TGTGCCAGCAGTTTGTGGGCTCCAGATACGCAGTATTTT.

In this sample, this clonotype turned up many times. This chain connects TRBV7-2 to TRBJ2-7; D tentatively reads TRBD1 or TRBD2 (5 bases each). Deletions cut 5 bases from V and 2 bases from J, with 19 bases between. The CDR3 is 16 amino acids. The V gene's germline CDR1 is SGHTA and CDR2 FQGNSA. The CDR3 loop reads CASSPGRAGTTYEQYF. For the CDR3, the DNA is TGTGCCAGCAGCCCGGGACGGGCGGGTACAACCTACGAGCAGTACTTC.